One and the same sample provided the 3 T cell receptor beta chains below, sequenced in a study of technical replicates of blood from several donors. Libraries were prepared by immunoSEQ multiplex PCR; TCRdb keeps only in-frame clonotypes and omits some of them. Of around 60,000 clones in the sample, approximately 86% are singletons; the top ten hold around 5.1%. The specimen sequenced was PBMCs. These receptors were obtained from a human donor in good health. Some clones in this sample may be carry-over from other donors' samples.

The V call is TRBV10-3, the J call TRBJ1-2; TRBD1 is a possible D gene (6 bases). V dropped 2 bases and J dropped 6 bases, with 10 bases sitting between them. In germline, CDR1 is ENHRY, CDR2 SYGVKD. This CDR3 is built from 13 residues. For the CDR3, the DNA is TGTGCCATCAGTGAGAACAGGGCAGATGGCTACACCTTC. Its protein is CAISENRADGYTF.

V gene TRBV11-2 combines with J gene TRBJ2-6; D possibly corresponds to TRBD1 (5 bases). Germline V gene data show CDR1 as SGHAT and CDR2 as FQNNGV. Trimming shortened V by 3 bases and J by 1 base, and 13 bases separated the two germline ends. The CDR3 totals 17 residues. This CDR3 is CASSLVGAGSGANVLTF. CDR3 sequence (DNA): TGTGCCAGCAGCTTGGTAGGGGCTGGATCTGGGGCCAACGTCCTGACTTTC.

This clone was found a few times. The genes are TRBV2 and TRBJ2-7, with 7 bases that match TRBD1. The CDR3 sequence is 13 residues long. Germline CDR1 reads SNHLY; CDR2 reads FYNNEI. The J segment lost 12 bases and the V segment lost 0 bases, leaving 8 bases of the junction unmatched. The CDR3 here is CASSEARGPGAYF. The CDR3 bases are TGTGCCAGCAGTGAAGCAAGGGGGCCCGGAGCGTACTTC.